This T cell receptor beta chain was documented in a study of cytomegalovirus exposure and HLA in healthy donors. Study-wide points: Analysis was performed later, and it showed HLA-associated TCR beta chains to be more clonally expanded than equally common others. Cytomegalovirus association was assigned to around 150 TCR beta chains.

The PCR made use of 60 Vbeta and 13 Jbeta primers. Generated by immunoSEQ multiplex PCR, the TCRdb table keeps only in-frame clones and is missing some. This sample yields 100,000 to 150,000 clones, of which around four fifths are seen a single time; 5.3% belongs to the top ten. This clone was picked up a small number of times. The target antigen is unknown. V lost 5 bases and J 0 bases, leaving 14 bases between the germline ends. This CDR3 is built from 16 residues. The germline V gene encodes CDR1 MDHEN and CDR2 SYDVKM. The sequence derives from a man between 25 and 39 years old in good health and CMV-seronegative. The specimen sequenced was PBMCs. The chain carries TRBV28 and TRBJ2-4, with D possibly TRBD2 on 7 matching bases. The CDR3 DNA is TGTGCCAGCAGTCGCCCGGGGGGCTTAGCCAAAAACATTCAGTACTTC. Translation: CASSRPGGLAKNIQYF.